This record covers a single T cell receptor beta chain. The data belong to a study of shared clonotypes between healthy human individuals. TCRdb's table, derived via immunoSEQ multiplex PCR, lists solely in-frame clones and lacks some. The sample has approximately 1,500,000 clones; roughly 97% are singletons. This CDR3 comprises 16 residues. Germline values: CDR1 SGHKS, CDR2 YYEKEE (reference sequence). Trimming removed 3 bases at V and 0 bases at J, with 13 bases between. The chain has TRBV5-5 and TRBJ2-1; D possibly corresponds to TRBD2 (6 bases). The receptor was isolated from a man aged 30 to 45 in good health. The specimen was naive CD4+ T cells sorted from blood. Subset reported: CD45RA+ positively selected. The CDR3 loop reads CASSWRGISSYNEQFF. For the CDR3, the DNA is TGTGCCAGCAGCTGGCGGGGCATAAGCTCCTACAATGAGCAGTTCTTC.